Detailed here is one T cell receptor beta chain. No cognate antigen has been identified for it. No much larger clone is present one base from it, and per-base qualities are unavailable. The data are from a study of blood T cell repertoires in COVID-19 (TCRdb year 2020). Turning to the overall study: The collaborator samples originated in the United States, Italy and Spain and spanned the acute and convalescent phases of COVID-19. Deeply sampled blood TCRbeta repertoires from subjects exposed to, actively infected with, or recovered from COVID-19 were included in the dataset. Sample metadata almost always included a de-identified subject ID, COVID-19 status, age in years and sex. The material from the prospective study consisted of cDNA or gDNA derived from T cells, B-cell-depleted T cells, or PBMCs. The repertoires were released in a freely available public database meant as a resource for research on the immune response to SARS-CoV-2. The samples were drawn from the first 160 participants of the ongoing ImmuneRACE study and from over 950 subjects provided by 6 global collaborators. Where available, HLA class I and class II types were taken from metadata supplied by the sample provider and were not determined by assay-based typing.

TCRbeta CDR3 regions were amplified from genomic DNA by means of the immunoSEQ Assay, a bias-controlled multiplex PCR. Turning to the authors' computational methods: Nucleated cell counts per sample were estimated from amplification of reference gene primers within the assay. To quantify the absolute abundance of each unique TCRbeta CDR3 rearrangement, sequence reads were collapsed and filtered. For each sample, productive Simpson clonality was calculated as the square root of Simpson's diversity index across productive rearrangements. The source is immuneACCESS, and TCRdb retained only in-frame sequences with V and J called. Part of the clones is not carried over; for the studies checked, unresolved V genes explain less than half of this, and the remainder is unexplained. V and J calls plus clone size are reproduced from that table; the DNA served to infer D and trimming. In all, the sample holds 50,000 to 55,000 clones, and roughly 89% of those were seen once. The ten largest clones take up around 4% of the sample.

The junction shows trimming of 1 base on V and 8 bases on J, plus 5 bases between the germline ends. The CDR3, cysteine through phenylalanine, is 12 amino acids long. The read is trimmed to its CDR3 DNA, 36 bases read in frame from base 1. The germline V gene supplies CDR1 SGHAT and CDR2 FQNNGV. Each collaborating institution followed its own protocols to collect whole blood in K2EDTA tubes. Collaborator samples were shipped for TCRbeta analysis as frozen whole blood, isolated PBMCs, or DNA extracted from either sample type. What the authors observed across the whole study: How much clinical and demographic metadata was included differed by source and by participant, and the metadata was provided uncurated.

The sample was peripheral blood. The rearrangement combines TRBV11-2 with TRBJ2-2, with no confident D gene call. This receptor was taken from a man aged 45 to 65 with acute or convalescent COVID-19. The DNA is TGTGCCAGCAGCTTAGTACGGGGGGAGCTGTTTTTT. Protein translation: CASSLVRGELFF. Joined to the reference TRBV11-2 and TRBJ2-2 proteins, this CDR3 gives the full variable domain: EAGVAQSPRYKIIEKRQSVAFWCNPISGHATLYWYQQILGQGPKLLIQFQNNGVVDDSQLPKDRFSAERLKGVDSTLKIQPAKLEDSAVYLCASSLVRGELFFGEGSRLTVL.